This T cell receptor (beta chain) was captured by sequencing in a study of Ad26.COV2.S vaccination and SARS-CoV-2 variants. Whole-study context: Ad26.COV2.S given intramuscularly, once or twice 56 days apart.

Specified treatment: over 15 received Ad26.COV2.S at low or high dose, single or two shots; about five received placebo; per-sample allocation not given. Each sample was drawn 63 days after the first injection (of vaccine or placebo). This clone showed up just a few times. Its cognate antigen is unknown. Germline loops: CDR1 SQVTM, CDR2 ANQGSEA. The CDR3 loop spans 13 amino acids. The V end was cut by 7 bases, the J end by 0 bases, with 10 bases between. Overall study results and limits: Responses of T cells in total may have been underestimated by the TCR breadth and depth analyses.

Clones were sequenced by immunoSEQ multiplex PCR, and TCRdb holds only the in-frame ones, with some missing. The repertoire holds around 320,000 clones, with 70% to 90% as singletons. The material was peripheral blood, obtained in a trial of Ad26.COV2.S vaccine versus placebo. This TCR was sampled from a person between 18 and 59 years old who received the Ad26.COV2.S COVID-19 vaccine or a placebo. The chain recombines TRBV29-1 with TRBJ1-3; D ambiguous. DNA for the CDR3: TGCAGCGGAAGACCGAGCTCTGGAAACACCATATATTTT. It specifies CSGRPSSGNTIYF.